This TCR beta chain emerged from a study of cytomegalovirus exposure and HLA in healthy donors. Turning to this clone: The junction and the germline gene differ at one end; a read error may be behind it.

The PCR made use of 60 Vbeta and 13 Jbeta primers. TCRdb keeps only in-frame clones here, not all; method: immunoSEQ multiplex PCR. The sample shows around 150,000 clones, roughly 75% of them seen only once. This receptor was taken from a man under 40 in good health and CMV-seronegative. Source material: PBMCs.

The CDR3, as DNA: TGTGCCAGCAGAGGGACTGGCAATCAGCCCCAGAATTTT. It translates to CASRGTGNQPQNF. This rearrangement joins TRBV6-5 to TRBJ1-5, with D possibly matching TRBD1 (5 bases). CDR1 is MNHEY and CDR2 is SVGAGI in the germline V gene. This CDR3 is built from 13 residues.